This T cell receptor beta chain is drawn from a study of blood T cell repertoires in COVID-19. Study summary: Collection of acute and convalescent COVID-19 samples took place in the United States, Italy and Spain.

The CDR3 consists of 15 residues. Germline loops: CDR1 SGHNT, CDR2 YYREEE (reference sequence). V dropped 4 bases and J dropped 1 base, with 15 bases sitting between them. Per the study methods: How many nucleated cells were present was estimated from reference gene primer amplification. The table came from immunoSEQ multiplex PCR; TCRdb's copy has only in-frame clones and leaves some out. That table is the source of V, J and clone size, and D and trimming were worked out from the DNA. The sample records about 160,000 clones, approximately 84% being singletons. V and J are TRBV5-4 and TRBJ2-7; weak D call: TRBD2 (6 bases). The specimen was peripheral blood. The receptor's source is a man aged 35-49 years who had recovered from COVID-19. The CDR3 protein is CASSPLGGSSYEQYF. The CDR3 coding sequence is TGTGCCAGCAGCCCCTTGGGGGGTTCATCCTACGAGCAGTACTTC.